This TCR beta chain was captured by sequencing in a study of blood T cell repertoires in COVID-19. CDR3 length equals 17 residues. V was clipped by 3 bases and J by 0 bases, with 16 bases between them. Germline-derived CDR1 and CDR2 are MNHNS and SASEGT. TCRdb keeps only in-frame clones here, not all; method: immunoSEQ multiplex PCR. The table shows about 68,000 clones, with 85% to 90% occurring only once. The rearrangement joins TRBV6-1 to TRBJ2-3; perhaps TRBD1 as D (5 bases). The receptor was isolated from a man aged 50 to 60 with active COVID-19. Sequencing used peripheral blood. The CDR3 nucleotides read TGTGCCAGCAGTGAGGTGGGGCTAATCGCTAGCACAGATACGCAGTATTTT. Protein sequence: CASSEVGLIASTDTQYF.